One sample yielded the 32 T cell receptor beta chains listed below, sequenced in a study of blood T cells in healthy people across ages. The authors ran a second PCR of about 6 to 11 cycles using a sample-barcoded 5' primer and a J-beta primer mix. TCRdb reprocessed the 5' RACE reads with MiXCR, giving one entry per CDR3 protein. The data contain about 580,000 distinct CDR3 sequences, under 55% of them singletons. Sample: blood. These receptors were taken from a man older than 75 in good health.

V and J are TRBV6-2 or TRBV6-3 and TRBJ2-1, with 10 nucleotides matching TRBD2. The CDR3 contains 15 residues. V shed 7 bases and J 7 bases; nucleotides not matched to a gene: 10. The germline gives CDR1 MNHEY, CDR2 SVGEGT. The CDR3 protein is CASTRSSGGSNEQFF. The CDR3 DNA is TGTGCCAGCACGCGATCTAGCGGGGGAAGTAATGAGCAGTTCTTC.

The chain joins TRBV10-3 to TRBJ2-3; 7 bases are shared with TRBD2. The CDR3 runs 15 residues. Unmatched junction bases numbered 11, after V lost 7 bases and J lost 4 bases. The germline V gene has CDR1 ENHRY and CDR2 SYGVKD. The CDR3 nucleotides read TGTGCCATCACCCCTCTAGGGGCGGGAGCAGATACGCAGTATTTT. Amino acid sequence: CAITPLGAGADTQYF.

This clonotype has a handful of counts. The V gene is TRBV12-3 or TRBV12-4, the J gene TRBJ2-1; 10 bases match TRBD1. The CDR3 has 17 amino acids. J gave up 0 bases and V 5 bases, and 7 bases lay outside the gene matches. As DNA, the CDR3 is TGTGCCAGCAGTCGGGACAGGGGCCAAAGCTCCTACAATGAGCAGTTCTTC. This codes for CASSRDRGQSSYNEQFF.

This clonotype was found once. Since a much larger clone is just one base distant, this may be a read error. The V gene is TRBV6-6, the J gene TRBJ1-1; TRBD1 might be the D (5 bases). CDR3 length: 15 amino acids. Trimming removed 6 bases from V and 0 bases from J, with 14 bases in between. From germline, CDR1 is MNHNY and CDR2 SVGAGI (reference sequence). This chain's CDR3 is CASSNDGGLNTEAFF. CDR3 bases: TGTGCCAGCAGCAATGATGGGGGTCTGAACACTGAAGCTTTCTTT.

The J gene is TRBJ2-7, the V gene TRBV29-1; D uncertain. The J call may be mistaken, given a closer DNA end match to TRBJ2-5. The germline V gene encodes CDR1 SQVTM and CDR2 ANQGSEA. This CDR3 has 11 amino acids. Written as DNA, the CDR3 is TGCAGCGTTGAAAGGGTAGAGACCCAGTACTTC. This sequence encodes CSVERVETQYF.

This clonotype has only a few counts. This chain links TRBV5-1 with TRBJ2-2; no reliable D call. Germline CDR1 and CDR2: SGHRS and YFSETQ. V dropped 7 bases and J dropped 0 bases, with 10 bases sitting between them. The CDR3 totals 14 residues. The CDR3 spells CASYDTSNTGELFF. DNA of the CDR3: TGCGCCAGCTATGACACCTCGAACACCGGGGAGCTGTTTTTT.

J is TRBJ1-2 and V is TRBV7-2, with 8 bases aligning to TRBD1. The CDR3 has 14 residues. CDR1 and CDR2 from the germline V gene are SGHTA and FQGNSA. V shed 5 bases and J 3 bases; nucleotides not matched to a gene: 5. CDR3 sequence (DNA): TGTGCCAGCAGCATGGACAGGGTCGACTATGGCTACACCTTC. It translates to CASSMDRVDYGYTF.

In this sample, this clonotype turned up a few times. The CDR3 is CASTPRGAGKNTEAFF. In DNA form, the CDR3 reads TGTGCCAGCACCCCAAGGGGGGCAGGGAAAAACACTGAAGCTTTCTTT. The rearrangement links TRBV12-3 or TRBV12-4 to TRBJ1-1; D might be TRBD1 (6 bases). V was clipped by 7 bases and J by 2 bases, with 20 bases between them. The CDR3 consists of 16 residues.

This clonotype was observed a few times. J is TRBJ2-7 and V is TRBV7-2; TRBD1 matches at 9 bases. Germline CDR1 reads SGHTA; CDR2 reads FQGNSA. J gave up 2 bases and V 5 bases, and 10 bases lay outside the gene matches. The CDR3 spans 16 residues. The CDR3 nucleotides are TGTGCCAGCAGCACCACCGGGACAGGGAGAACCTACGAGCAGTACTTC. It translates to CASSTTGTGRTYEQYF.

In this sample, this clonotype turned up a few times. V usage is TRBV11-2 and J usage is TRBJ2-4; 11 positions match TRBD2. V was clipped by 3 bases and J by 8 bases; unmatched bases: 3. The CDR3 has 14 amino acids. Germline V CDR1 and CDR2: SGHAT, FQNNGV. In nucleotides, the CDR3 is TGTGCCAGCAGCTTTAGCGGGAGGGGAGACATTCAGTACTTC. Amino acids: CASSFSGRGDIQYF.

A few counts support this clonotype. The J gene is TRBJ2-3, the V gene TRBV7-2; TRBD2 aligns across 11 bases. The V gene's germline CDR1 is SGHTA and CDR2 FQGNSA. With 4 bases clipped from V and 5 bases from J, the junction kept 11 bases outside the gene matches. The CDR3 contains 17 residues. The CDR3 region is CASSSGSSGGARDTQYF. CDR3 DNA: TGTGCCAGCAGCTCTGGCAGTAGCGGGGGGGCCAGAGATACGCAGTATTTT.

The rearrangement links TRBV24-1 to TRBJ2-5; the D gene is possibly TRBD2 (5 bases). This CDR3 contains 14 residues. Trimming removed 3 bases at V and 0 bases at J, with 7 bases between. Germline-derived CDR1 and CDR2 are KGHDR and SFDVKD. This CDR3 reads CATSDRGNQETQYF. CDR3 nucleotide sequence: TGTGCCACCAGTGATCGGGGAAACCAAGAGACCCAGTACTTC.

The chain links TRBV7-2 to TRBJ1-2, with D unclear. Trimming took off 4 bases at V and 7 bases at J, with 16 bases between the two ends. The germline CDR1 and CDR2 sequences are SGHTA and FQGNSA. CDR3 length: 14 amino acids. The CDR3: CASSSDPTDLGYTF. CDR3 in DNA: TGTGCCAGCAGCTCCGACCCCACAGATCTTGGCTACACCTTC.

The chain has TRBV3-1 and TRBJ2-7; a weak D match, TRBD2 (6 bases). This CDR3 contains 16 residues. The germline V gene has CDR1 LGHDT and CDR2 YNNKEL (reference sequence). Trimming pared 1 base from V and 0 bases from J, leaving 13 bases between. Here the CDR3 DNA reads TGTGCCAGCAGCCAAGTTGCGGGGCCTAGCTCCTACGAGCAGTACTTC. Translation gives CASSQVAGPSSYEQYF.

V usage is TRBV29-1 and J usage is TRBJ2-7, with D possibly being TRBD2 (5 bases). V was shortened by 4 bases and J by 5 bases, with 9 bases between the two germline ends. From germline, CDR1 is SQVTM and CDR2 ANQGSEA. CDR3 length: 11 amino acids. The DNA of the CDR3 is TGCAGCGTTGGTAGGACTGACGAGCAGTACTTC. Translation gives CSVGRTDEQYF.

This clonotype was found a few times. The rearrangement uses TRBV12-3 or TRBV12-4 and TRBJ1-5; D gene uncertain. The CDR3 consists of 14 residues. Trimming stripped 3 bases from V and 0 bases from J, with 6 bases between. The CDR3 spells CASSLVASNQPQHF. CDR3 nucleotides: TGTGCCAGCAGTTTGGTAGCTAGCAATCAGCCCCAGCATTTT.

V is TRBV6-5 and J is TRBJ2-5; perhaps D is TRBD1 or TRBD2 (6 bases each). The CDR3 spans 15 residues. Trimming shortened V by 5 bases and J by 4 bases, and 17 bases separated the two germline ends. CDR1 MNHEY and CDR2 SVGAGI come from the germline V gene. CDR3 nucleotide sequence: TGTGCCAGCAGTCGATCCGGAGGGGGGCGAGAGACCCAGTACTTC. As protein: CASSRSGGGRETQYF.

CDR3 loop: CASSSDLAGDECEQYF. The CDR3 nucleotides are TGTGCCAGCAGCTCAGATTTAGCGGGAGATGAATGCGAGCAGTACTTC. V usage is TRBV7-9 and J usage is TRBJ2-7, with 9 bases aligning to TRBD2. CDR3 length equals 16 residues. The trim removed 4 bases at V and 6 bases at J, leaving 13 bases unmatched. Germline V gene lookup returns CDR1 SEHNR and CDR2 FQNEAQ (reference sequence).

The chain carries TRBV28 and TRBJ2-1; D is perhaps TRBD1 (5 bases). Germline assignment: CDR1 MDHEN and CDR2 SYDVKM. Trimming left V 6 bases short and J 12 bases short, with 12 bases between. The CDR3 sequence is 11 residues long. DNA of the CDR3: TGTGCCAGCAGGAAGGGGTATCTGCAGTTCTTC. Translated, it gives CASRKGYLQFF.

Ten or more counts support this clonotype. V gene TRBV6-1 combines with J gene TRBJ2-7; D possibly corresponds to TRBD2 (7 bases). CDR3 size: 15 residues. CDR1 is MNHNS and CDR2 is SASEGT in the germline V gene. V was shortened by 7 bases and J by 1 base, with 17 bases between the two germline ends. DNA for the CDR3: TGTGCCAGCAAAGCGGGACAAGGATTTTCCTACGAGCAGTACTTC. It is translated as CASKAGQGFSYEQYF.

This clonotype was detected a few times. The chain carries TRBV28 and TRBJ2-3, with 8 bases aligning to TRBD2. The CDR3 runs 16 residues. CDR1 MDHEN and CDR2 SYDVKM come from the germline V gene. J lost 4 bases, V lost 3 bases, and 9 bases had no gene match. The CDR3 coding sequence is TGTGCCAGCAGTTTTCGGCCCGGGGGGGGCGCAGATACGCAGTATTTT. It is translated as CASSFRPGGGADTQYF.

The gene calls are TRBV6-1 and TRBJ2-1; unclear D gene. Germline CDR1 MNHNS, CDR2 SASEGT. The length of the CDR3 is 13 residues. Trimming shortened V by 0 bases and J by 7 bases, and 7 bases separated the two germline ends. The CDR3 is CASSEASSNEQFF. For the CDR3, the DNA is TGTGCCAGCAGTGAAGCTTCAAGTAATGAGCAGTTCTTC.

The chain recombines TRBV20-1 with TRBJ2-5; D could derive from TRBD1 or TRBD2 (5 bases each). The CDR3 has 13 amino acids. V was trimmed by 6 bases and J by 5 bases, leaving 16 bases between them. Germline V gene data show CDR1 as DFQATT and CDR2 as SNEGSKA (reference sequence). CDR3: CSARDPLSETQYF. DNA for the CDR3: TGCAGTGCGAGGGACCCATTAAGTGAGACCCAGTACTTC.

The chain recombines TRBV7-2 with TRBJ2-3; perhaps TRBD1 as D (5 bases). V was pared by 1 base and J by 4 bases, with 9 bases between. This CDR3 spans 14 amino acids. Per germline, CDR1 SGHTA and CDR2 FQGNSA. CDR3 residues: CASSLDRTADTQYF. The CDR3 DNA reads as TGTGCCAGCAGCTTAGACAGGACGGCAGATACGCAGTATTTT.

The chain couples TRBV27 to TRBJ2-1; D is ambiguous. CDR3 length: 15 amino acids. Trimming shortened V by 10 bases and J by 0 bases, and 16 bases separated the two germline ends. The germline V gene has CDR1 MNHEY and CDR2 SMNVEV (reference sequence). This CDR3 is CAISRGGSSYNEQFF. The CDR3 bases are TGTGCCATCTCTCGAGGCGGAAGCTCCTACAATGAGCAGTTCTTC.

The table lists this clonotype with a count of one. This rearrangement joins TRBV11-1 to TRBJ2-7; tentatively, D is TRBD2 (5 bases). The CDR3 is 14 residues long. V was pared by 1 base and J by 6 bases, with 13 bases between. In germline, CDR1 is SGHAT, CDR2 FQDESV (reference sequence). The CDR3 is CASSLVVRSGEQYF. For the CDR3, the DNA is TGTGCCAGCAGCTTAGTGGTCAGAAGCGGCGAGCAGTACTTC.

The V and J genes are TRBV20-1 and TRBJ2-4, with D possibly matching TRBD1 (6 bases). This CDR3 has 15 residues. Germline lookup yields CDR1 DFQATT and CDR2 SNEGSKA (reference sequence). Trimming removed 6 bases from V and 2 bases from J, with 17 bases in between. The CDR3 nucleotides are TGCAGTGCGCTCCCTCCCAGGGGTTCCAAAAACATTCAGTACTTC. This encodes CSALPPRGSKNIQYF.

The V call is TRBV10-3, the J call TRBJ1-2; perhaps TRBD1 as D (5 bases). CDR3 length: 13 amino acids. The V and J ends lost 6 bases and 5 bases respectively, with 13 bases between them. Germline lookup yields CDR1 ENHRY and CDR2 SYGVKD. CDR3 amino acids: CAIRRDAVYGYTF. The DNA for the CDR3 is TGTGCCATCAGGAGGGACGCTGTGTATGGCTACACCTTC.

This clonotype was counted a few times. V and J are TRBV24-1 and TRBJ2-3, with a possible D match to TRBD1 (5 bases). Germline CDR1 KGHDR, CDR2 SFDVKD. V lost 4 bases, J lost 0 bases, and 13 bases lay in between. The CDR3 loop spans 16 amino acids. CDR3 DNA sequence: TGTGCCACCAGTGACCCCGACAGTCCTAGCACAGATACGCAGTATTTT. This sequence encodes CATSDPDSPSTDTQYF.

V gene TRBV10-2 combines with J gene TRBJ2-1, with TRBD2 identical over 9 bases. Losses at the gene ends were 9 bases for V and 9 bases for J; bases not matched to a gene: 12. The CDR3 has 14 residues. Germline V gene data show CDR1 as WSHSY and CDR2 as SAAADI. DNA of the CDR3: TGCGCCAGTTCCAGGACTAGCGCCGACGGTGAGCAGTTCTTC. Protein: CASSRTSADGEQFF.

This clonotype was detected a few times. The chain carries TRBV4-3 and TRBJ1-2; TRBD1 is a possible D gene (5 bases). The CDR3 spans 15 residues. Germline V gene data show CDR1 as LGHNA and CDR2 as YSLEER. Trimming took off 4 bases at V and 4 bases at J, with 16 bases between the two ends. The CDR3 nucleotides are TGCGCCAGCAGCCTAAGCGAGGGACTAGGCTATGGCTACACCTTC. Translating it yields CASSLSEGLGYGYTF.

This chain connects TRBV10-2 to TRBJ2-1, with D unclear. V lost 5 bases, J lost 4 bases, and 12 bases lay in between. The CDR3 is made up of 14 amino acids. The germline CDR1 and CDR2 sequences are WSHSY and SAAADI. CDR3 amino acids: CASSWGSTYNEQFF. CDR3 sequence (DNA): TGCGCCAGCAGTTGGGGATCGACTTACAATGAGCAGTTCTTC.